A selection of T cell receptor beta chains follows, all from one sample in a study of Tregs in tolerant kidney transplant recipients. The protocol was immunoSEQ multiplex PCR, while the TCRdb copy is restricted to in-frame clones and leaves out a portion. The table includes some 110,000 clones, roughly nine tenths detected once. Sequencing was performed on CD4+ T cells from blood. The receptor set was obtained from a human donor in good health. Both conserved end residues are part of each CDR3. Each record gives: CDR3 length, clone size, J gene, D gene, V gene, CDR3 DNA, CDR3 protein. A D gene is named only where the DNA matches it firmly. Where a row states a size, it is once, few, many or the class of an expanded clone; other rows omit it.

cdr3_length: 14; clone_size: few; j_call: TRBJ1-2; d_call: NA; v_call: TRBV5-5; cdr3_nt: TGTGCCAGCAGCTCCCCCTCAGGGGCTGATGGCTACACCTTC; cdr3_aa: CASSSPSGADGYTF
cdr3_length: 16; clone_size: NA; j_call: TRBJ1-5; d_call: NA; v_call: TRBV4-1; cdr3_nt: TGCGCCAGCAGCCCTATTGGGGGGCAGCGCAATCAGCCCCAGCATTTT; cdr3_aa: CASSPIGGQRNQPQHF
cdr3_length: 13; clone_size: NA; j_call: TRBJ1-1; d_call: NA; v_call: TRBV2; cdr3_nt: TGTGCCAGCAGTTTCCAGCTCAACACTGAAGCTTTCTTT; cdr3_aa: CASSFQLNTEAFF
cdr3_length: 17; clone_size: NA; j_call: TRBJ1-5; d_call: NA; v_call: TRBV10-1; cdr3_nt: TGCGCCAGCAGTGAGAGTTTCAGAACCAGTAGCAATCAGCCCCAGCATTTT; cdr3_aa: CASSESFRTSSNQPQHF
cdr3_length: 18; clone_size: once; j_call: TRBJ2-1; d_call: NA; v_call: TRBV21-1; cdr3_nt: TGTGCCAGCAGCAAAGCGCTTTATCCCGTTACCCCAGACAATGAGCAGTTCTTC; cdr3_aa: CASSKALYPVTPDNEQFF
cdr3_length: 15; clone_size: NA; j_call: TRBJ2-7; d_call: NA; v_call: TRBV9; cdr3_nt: TGTGCCAGCAGCGTAGCTACGACAGGAATCTACGAGCAGTACTTC; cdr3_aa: CASSVATTGIYEQYF
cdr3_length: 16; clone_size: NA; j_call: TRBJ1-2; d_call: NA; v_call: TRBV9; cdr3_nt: TGTGCCAGCAGCGTACCCTCCCGGGGGGTAAACTATGGCTACACCTTC; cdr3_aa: CASSVPSRGVNYGYTF
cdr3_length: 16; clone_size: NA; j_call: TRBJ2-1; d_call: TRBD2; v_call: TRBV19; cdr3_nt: TGTGCCAGTAGTACGGGAGGGGGGCCCTCCTACAATGAGCAGTTCTTC; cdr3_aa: CASSTGGGPSYNEQFF
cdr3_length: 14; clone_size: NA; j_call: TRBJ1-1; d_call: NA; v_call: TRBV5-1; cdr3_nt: TGCGCCAGCAGCTTGTTTTCGGGGCGGGCTGAAGCTTTCTTT; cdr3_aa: CASSLFSGRAEAFF
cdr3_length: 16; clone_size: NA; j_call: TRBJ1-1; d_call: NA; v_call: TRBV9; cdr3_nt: TGTGCCAGCAGCGTACACCCCGGGGGGGGAAGGACTGAAGCTTTCTTT; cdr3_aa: CASSVHPGGGRTEAFF
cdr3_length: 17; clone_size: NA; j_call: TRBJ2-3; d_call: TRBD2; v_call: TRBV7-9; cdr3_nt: TGTGCCAGCAGCACCACTAGCGGGGGGGCGGGCACAGATACGCAGTATTTT; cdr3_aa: CASSTTSGGAGTDTQYF
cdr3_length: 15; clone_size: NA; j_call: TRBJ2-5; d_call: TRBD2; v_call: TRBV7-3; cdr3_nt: TGTGCCAGCAGCATTAGCGGGGCGGGGGATAAAACCCAGTACTTC; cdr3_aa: CASSISGAGDKTQYF
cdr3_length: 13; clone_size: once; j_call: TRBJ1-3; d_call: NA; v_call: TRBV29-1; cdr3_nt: TGCAGCGGGGGGCCAGGGACTGGAAACACCATATATTTT; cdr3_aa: CSGGPGTGNTIYF
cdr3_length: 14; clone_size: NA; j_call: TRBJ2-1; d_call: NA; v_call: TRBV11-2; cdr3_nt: TGTGCCAGCAGCTTTGTGAGGACAGACAATGAGCAGTTCTTC; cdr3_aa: CASSFVRTDNEQFF
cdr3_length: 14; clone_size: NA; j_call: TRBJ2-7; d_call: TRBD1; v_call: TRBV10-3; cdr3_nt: TGTGCCATCAGCCTAACAGGGGGCCGGTACGAGCAGTACTTC; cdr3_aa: CAISLTGGRYEQYF
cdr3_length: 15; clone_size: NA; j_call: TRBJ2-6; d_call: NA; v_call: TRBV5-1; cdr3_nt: TGCGCCAGCAGCTCCAGTCCCACCGGGGCCAACGTCCTGACTTTC; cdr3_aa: CASSSSPTGANVLTF